Sequencing of this TCR beta chain was carried out in a study of beta chain features in type 1 diabetes. Notes on the study in general: The analysis here could not establish whether HLA type shapes TCRB rearrangement. Naive, central memory and regulatory TCRB repertoires appeared more similar among patients than healthy donors.

Germline lookup yields CDR1 SGHNT and CDR2 YYREEE (reference sequence). The V segment lost 4 bases and the J segment 2 bases; nucleotides outside the gene matches: 1. This CDR3 contains 15 residues. Only a few counts were recorded for this clone. The target antigen is unknown. The investigators reverse transcribed all of the isolated RNA, so they sequenced expressed TCRB transcripts. This table comes from immunoSEQ multiplex PCR, and its TCRdb copy is limited to in-frame clones, with some not included. The sample shows 330,000 or so clones, about 15% of them seen only once. V usage is TRBV5-4 and J usage is TRBJ2-2; 11 bases match TRBD1. The TCR originated in a man under 40 in good health. Material for sequencing was central memory CD4+ T cells from blood. This CDR3 reads CASSRTGGNTGELFF. The CDR3 DNA reads TGTGCCAGCAGCAGGACAGGGGGCAACACCGGGGAGCTGTTTTTT. Looking up the rest from reference TRBV5-4 and TRBJ2-2 gives the full variable domain: ETGVTQSPTHLIKTRGQQVTLRCSSQSGHNTVSWYQQALGQGPQFIFQYYREEENGRGNFPPRFSGLQFPNYSSELNVNALELDDSALYLCASSRTGGNTGELFFGEGSRLTVL.